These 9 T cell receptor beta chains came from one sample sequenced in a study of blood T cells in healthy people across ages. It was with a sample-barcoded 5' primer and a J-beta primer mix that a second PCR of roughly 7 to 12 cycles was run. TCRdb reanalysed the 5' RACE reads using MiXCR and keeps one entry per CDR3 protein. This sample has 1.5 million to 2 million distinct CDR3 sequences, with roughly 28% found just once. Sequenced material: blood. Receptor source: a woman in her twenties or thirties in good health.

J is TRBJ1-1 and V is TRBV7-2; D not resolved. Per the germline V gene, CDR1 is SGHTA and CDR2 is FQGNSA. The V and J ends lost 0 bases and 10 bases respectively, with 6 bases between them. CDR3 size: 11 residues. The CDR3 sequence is CASSLASRAFF. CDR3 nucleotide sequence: TGTGCCAGCAGCTTAGCCTCGAGAGCTTTCTTT.

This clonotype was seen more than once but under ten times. CDR3 sequence: CASRRAFQDGANVLTF. The CDR3 DNA is TGTGCCAGCAGGAGGGCATTCCAGGATGGGGCCAACGTCCTGACTTTC. This chain joins TRBV6-1 and TRBJ2-6; the D gene is possibly TRBD2 (5 bases). V lost 6 bases and J 3 bases, leaving 15 bases between the germline ends. Germline lookup yields CDR1 MNHNS and CDR2 SASEGT. The CDR3 has 16 amino acids.

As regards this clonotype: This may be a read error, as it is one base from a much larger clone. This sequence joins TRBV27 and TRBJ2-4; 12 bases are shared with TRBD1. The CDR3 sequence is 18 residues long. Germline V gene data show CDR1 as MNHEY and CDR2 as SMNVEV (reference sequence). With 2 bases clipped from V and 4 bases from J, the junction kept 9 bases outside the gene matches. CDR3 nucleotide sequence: TGTGCCAGCAGTTTAGAGGGGACAGGGGGCTCCCCAAAAAACATTCAGTACTTC. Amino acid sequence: CASSLEGTGGSPKNIQYF.

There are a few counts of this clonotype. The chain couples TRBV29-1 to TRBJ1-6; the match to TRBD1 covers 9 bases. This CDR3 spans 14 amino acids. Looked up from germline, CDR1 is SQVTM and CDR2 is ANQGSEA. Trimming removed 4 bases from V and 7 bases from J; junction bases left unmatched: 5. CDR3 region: CSVGVGTGNSPLHF. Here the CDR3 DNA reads TGCAGCGTTGGTGTTGGGACAGGGAATTCACCCCTCCACTTT.

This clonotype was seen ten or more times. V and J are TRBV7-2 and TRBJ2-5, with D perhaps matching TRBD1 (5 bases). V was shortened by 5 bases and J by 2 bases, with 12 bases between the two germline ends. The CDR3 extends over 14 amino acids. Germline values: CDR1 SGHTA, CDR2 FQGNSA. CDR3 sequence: CASSQGSGQETQYF. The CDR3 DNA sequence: TGTGCCAGCAGCCAGGGAAGTGGACAAGAGACCCAGTACTTC.

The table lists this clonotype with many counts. CDR3 in DNA: TGCAGTGTCGGACTAGCAGCAGATACGCAGTATTTT. It yields the protein CSVGLAADTQYF. The chain joins TRBV20-1 to TRBJ2-3; 8 bases map to TRBD2. CDR3 size: 12 residues. After removal of 7 bases from V and 4 bases from J, the junction contained 4 bases not matched to a gene. CDR1 is DFQATT and CDR2 is SNEGSKA in the germline V gene (reference sequence).

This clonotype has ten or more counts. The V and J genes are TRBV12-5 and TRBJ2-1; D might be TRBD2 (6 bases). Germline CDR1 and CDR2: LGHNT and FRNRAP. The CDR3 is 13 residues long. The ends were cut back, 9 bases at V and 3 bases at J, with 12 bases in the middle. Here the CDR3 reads CASVMGGYNEQFF. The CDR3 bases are TGTGCTAGCGTAATGGGAGGCTACAATGAGCAGTTCTTC.

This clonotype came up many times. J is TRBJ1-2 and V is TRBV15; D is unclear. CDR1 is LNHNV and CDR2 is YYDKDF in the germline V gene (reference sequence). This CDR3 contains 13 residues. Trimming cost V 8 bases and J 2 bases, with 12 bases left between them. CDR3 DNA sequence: TGTGCCACCTCTCCCCAGACGAACTATGGCTACACCTTC. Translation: CATSPQTNYGYTF. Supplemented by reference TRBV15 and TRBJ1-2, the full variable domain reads DAMVIQNPRYQVTQFGKPVTLSCSQTLNHNVMYWYQQKSSQAPKLLFHYYDKDFNNEADTPDNFQSRRPNTSFCFLDIRSPGLGDTAMYLCATSPQTNYGYTFGSGTRLTVV.

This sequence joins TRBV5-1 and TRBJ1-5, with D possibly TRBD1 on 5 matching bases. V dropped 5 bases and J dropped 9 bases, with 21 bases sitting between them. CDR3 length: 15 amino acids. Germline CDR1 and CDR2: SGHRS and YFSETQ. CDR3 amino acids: CASRNQPGQQAPQHF. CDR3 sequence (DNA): TGCGCCAGCAGAAACCAACCGGGCCAACAGGCGCCCCAGCATTTT. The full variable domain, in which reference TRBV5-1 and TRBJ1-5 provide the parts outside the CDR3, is KAGVTQTPRYLIKTRGQQVTLSCSPISGHRSVSWYQQTPGQGLQFLFEYFSETQRNKGNFPGRFSGRQFSNSRSEMNVSTLELGDSALYLCASRNQPGQQAPQHFGDGTRLSIL.